The present TCR beta chain was sequenced within a study of blood T cell repertoires in COVID-19 (dated by TCRdb to about 2020). About the investigation overall: The collaborator samples originated in the United States, Italy and Spain and spanned the acute and convalescent phases of COVID-19. The dataset comprised deeply sampled blood TCRbeta repertoires from subjects exposed to, actively infected with, or recovered from COVID-19. The repertoires were made available in a free public database intended to serve as a resource for research on the immune response to SARS-CoV-2. The material from the prospective study consisted of cDNA or gDNA derived from T cells, B-cell-depleted T cells, or PBMCs. The samples were drawn from the first 160 participants of the ongoing ImmuneRACE study and from about 1,200 subjects provided by 6 global collaborators. A de-identified subject ID, COVID-19 status, age in years and sex were almost always included in the sample metadata. Where available, HLA class I and class II types were obtained from metadata supplied by the sample provider rather than from assay-based typing. Overall results and qualifications from the work: The quantity of clinical and demographic metadata differed by source and by participant and was supplied without curation.

Trimming removed 10 bases from V and 3 bases from J, leaving 21 bases between the germline ends. CDR1 and CDR2 (MDHEN, SYDVKM) derive from the germline V gene. The CDR3 goes from the cysteine to the phenylalanine over 15 residues. The sequence is cut down to CDR3 DNA, 45 bases in frame from base 1. This clone appeared once. Its antigen is still unknown. One base away there is no much larger clone; base qualities are not given. Whole blood was collected in K2EDTA tubes by collaborating institutions according to the institutions' own protocols. Collaborator samples were shipped for TCRbeta analysis as frozen whole blood, isolated PBMCs, or DNA extracted from either sample type. The immunoSEQ Assay, a bias-controlled multiplex PCR, was used to amplify TCRbeta CDR3 regions from genomic DNA. Per the source publication's procedure: Nucleated cell counts per sample were estimated from amplification of reference gene primers within the assay. To quantify the absolute abundance of each unique TCRbeta CDR3 rearrangement, sequence reads were collapsed and filtered. For each sample, productive Simpson clonality was calculated by taking the square root of Simpson's diversity index across productive rearrangements. Here the immuneACCESS table is served through TCRdb, limited to in-frame sequences with V and J called. Missing clones are a known gap in these copies; in checked studies unresolved V genes cover under half, and the rest lacks a known reason. From that table come the V and J calls and clone size; the DNA was used to work out D and trimming. The sample profile shows about 130,000 clones; about 76% of them were found once. Jointly, the top ten make up about 8.4% of the sample.

The chain uses TRBV28 and TRBJ2-5; the D segment could be TRBD1, given 6 matching bases. The clonotype was recovered from a woman aged 55-69 years with active or convalescent COVID-19. The sequencing input was peripheral blood. CDR3 loop: CATQDPGTNEETQYF. The DNA sequence follows: TGTGCCACCCAAGACCCCGGGACAAACGAAGAGACCCAGTACTTC.